A single sample is the source of the 29 T cell receptor beta chains below, sequenced in a study of cytomegalovirus exposure and HLA in healthy donors. Measured with immunoSEQ multiplex PCR; TCRdb has only the in-frame clones, and not every one. Of a few hundred thousand clones detected, around 90% appear once; the ten largest clones hold under 4%. Sequences were obtained from PBMCs. The source is a woman younger than 45 in good health and CMV-seronegative.

CDR3 sequence: CASSQAARTEQYF. The CDR3 DNA follows: TGTGCCAGCAGCCAAGCCGCTAGGACCGAGCAGTACTTC. This chain uses TRBV14 with TRBJ2-7, with D unclear. CDR1 is SGHDN, CDR2 FVKESK, per germline. The CDR3 runs to 13 residues. V was cut by 1 base and J by 6 bases, with 10 bases left in between.

The V gene is TRBV2, the J gene TRBJ1-5; D ambiguous. Per the germline V gene, CDR1 is SNHLY and CDR2 is FYNNEI. Trimming pared 1 base from V and 5 bases from J, leaving 3 bases between. The CDR3 is made up of 12 amino acids. The CDR3 sequence: CASSEGYQPQHF. DNA of the CDR3: TGTGCCAGCAGTGAAGGGTATCAGCCCCAGCATTTT.

This clone occurred once. This rearrangement joins TRBV21-1 to TRBJ1-1; TRBD1, the D gene given by the table, was not confirmed from the DNA. TRBV21-1 is classified as a pseudogene. The CDR3 consists of 14 residues. The CDR3 region has the DNA TGTGCCAGCAGCACCCGGGACAGGGGGCAAGGAGCTTTCTTT. Its translation is CASSTRDRGQGAFF.

The chain couples TRBV9 to TRBJ2-5, with D perhaps matching TRBD2 (6 bases). Germline V gene lookup returns CDR1 SGDLS and CDR2 YYNGEE. The ends were cut back, 4 bases at V and 5 bases at J, with 15 bases in the middle. CDR3 length: 14 residues. In DNA, the CDR3 is TGTGCCAGCAGCCCACTGGAGGGGAGGGAGACCCAGTACTTC. This encodes CASSPLEGRETQYF.

The rearrangement links TRBV7-9 to TRBJ1-5; D remains ambiguous. Trimming removed 1 base from V and 2 bases from J, with 6 bases in between. Per the germline V gene, CDR1 is SEHNR and CDR2 is FQNEAQ (reference sequence). The CDR3 is 14 residues long. CDR3 sequence: CASSLGGGNQPQHF. CDR3 nucleotide sequence: TGTGCCAGCAGCTTAGGGGGTGGCAATCAGCCCCAGCATTTT.

This clone was counted once. The chain's CDR3 is CASGVKGPYEQYF. CDR3 nucleotide sequence: TGTGCCAGCGGAGTCAAGGGCCCCTACGAGCAGTACTTC. The rearrangement links TRBV6-1 to TRBJ2-7, with D hard to call. This CDR3 has 13 amino acids. Looked up from germline, CDR1 is MNHNS and CDR2 is SASEGT. V was shortened by 8 bases and J by 2 bases, with 13 bases between the two germline ends.

The chain has TRBV5-1 and TRBJ2-5; 7 bases fit TRBD1. Germline lookup yields CDR1 SGHRS and CDR2 YFSETQ. This CDR3 has 16 amino acids. Unmatched junction bases numbered 12, after V lost 5 bases and J lost 2 bases. This CDR3 reads CASRVPTGTEQETQYF. The CDR3 DNA follows: TGCGCCAGCAGAGTTCCAACCGGGACAGAACAAGAGACCCAGTACTTC.

The V call is TRBV7-9, the J call TRBJ2-7; 8 bases match TRBD1. Germline trimming cut 5 bases from V and 5 bases from J; bases unmatched to any gene: 8. The CDR3 runs to 14 residues. Germline V gene data show CDR1 as SEHNR and CDR2 as FQNEAQ (reference sequence). This CDR3 is CASSPGQGSDEQYF. The DNA of the CDR3 is TGTGCCAGCAGCCCTGGACAGGGATCCGACGAGCAGTACTTC.

The chain recombines TRBV5-8 with TRBJ2-7; TRBD1 might be the D (6 bases). Trimming pared 6 bases from V and 3 bases from J, leaving 13 bases between. Germline loops: CDR1 SGHTS, CDR2 YDEGEE. The CDR3 is 13 residues long. The CDR3, as DNA: TGTGCCAGCAACCGGGGACAATACTACGAGCAGTACTTC. Translation gives CASNRGQYYEQYF. Variable domain in full (rest from reference TRBV5-8 and TRBJ2-7): EAGVTQSPTHLIKTRGQQATLRCSPISGHTSVYWYQQALGLGLQFLLWYDEGEERNRGNFPPRFSGRQFPNYSSELNVNALELEDSALYLCASNRGQYYEQYFGPGTRLTVT.

The rearrangement uses TRBV28 and TRBJ2-1, with D hard to call. CDR1 and CDR2 from the germline V gene are MDHEN and SYDVKM. Trimming cost V 7 bases and J 0 bases, with 7 bases left between them. The CDR3 is 13 residues long. The CDR3 DNA sequence: TGTGCCAGCACCCATACCTCCTACAATGAGCAGTTCTTC. Translation gives CASTHTSYNEQFF.

This clone has just one count. The V call is TRBV11-3, the J call TRBJ2-2; D possibly corresponds to TRBD1 (5 bases). Germline V lookup: CDR1 SGHNT, CDR2 YENEEA. V dropped 5 bases and J dropped 6 bases, with 19 bases sitting between them. The CDR3 totals 16 residues. CDR3 DNA: TGTGCCAGCAGCGGGGCGGCGAGTCCAGGGTCCGGGGAGCTGTTTTTT. This encodes CASSGAASPGSGELFF.

This clone was counted once. The chain employs TRBV5-1 and TRBJ2-3; 11 bases are a match to TRBD2. After removal of 0 bases from V and 3 bases from J, the junction contained 3 bases not matched to a gene. CDR3 length: 16 residues. Germline-derived CDR1 and CDR2 are SGHRS and YFSETQ. This CDR3 reads CASSLEASGRTDTQYF. In nucleotides, the CDR3 is TGCGCCAGCAGCTTGGAGGCTAGCGGGAGGACAGATACGCAGTATTTT.

Comment on this clone: This sample includes further DNA sequences coding for the same CDR3. The rearrangement uses TRBV27 and TRBJ2-3; D not resolved. CDR3 length: 12 residues. V gave up 6 bases and J gave up 1 base, with 5 bases separating them. From germline, CDR1 is MNHEY and CDR2 SMNVEV (reference sequence). As DNA, the CDR3 is TGTGCCAGCAGCCCTGGCACAGATACGCAGTATTTT. Translation: CASSPGTDTQYF.

The rearrangement joins TRBV7-8 to TRBJ2-3; D may be TRBD1 or TRBD2 (5 bases each). The germline CDR1 and CDR2 sequences are SGHVS and FQNEAQ. CDR3 size: 16 residues. V was clipped by 3 bases and J by 1 base, with 14 bases between them. The CDR3 DNA is TGTGCCAGCAGCTTCCGGCCAAGAGGGGGCACAGATACGCAGTATTTT. It codes for CASSFRPRGGTDTQYF.

V and J are TRBV30 and TRBJ1-2; D perhaps matches TRBD1 (5 bases). CDR1 is GTSNPN and CDR2 is SVGIG in the germline V gene (reference sequence). V lost 2 bases, J lost 8 bases, and 24 bases lay in between. CDR3 length: 16 residues. The CDR3 reads CAWSHGRRPGIGGYTF. CDR3 DNA: TGTGCCTGGAGTCACGGCCGCCGCCCAGGGATAGGAGGCTACACCTTC.

This chain joins TRBV4-3 and TRBJ2-7; 7 bases align to TRBD1. The junction had 6 bases not matched to a gene; V was cut back by 0 bases and J by 4 bases. The CDR3 has 15 residues. Germline V gene sequence: CDR1 LGHNA, CDR2 YSLEER. CDR3 sequence: CASSQDARGRYEQYF. CDR3 DNA: TGCGCCAGCAGCCAAGATGCAAGGGGGCGGTACGAGCAGTACTTC.

The chain recombines TRBV27 with TRBJ1-4; TRBD1 aligns across 9 bases. The CDR3 covers 14 residues. Germline-derived CDR1 and CDR2 are MNHEY and SMNVEV (reference sequence). V was clipped by 5 bases and J by 12 bases; unmatched bases: 10. CDR3 protein: CASSRRTGVSELFF. The CDR3 coding sequence is TGTGCCAGCAGTAGACGGACAGGGGTCTCGGAACTGTTTTTT.

The CDR3 loop reads CASKGSGRSYNEQFF. Here the CDR3 DNA reads TGCGCCAGCAAAGGCAGCGGGAGGTCGTACAATGAGCAGTTCTTC. This chain connects TRBV23-1 to TRBJ2-1, with 9 bases identical to TRBD2. TRBV23-1 is known as an ORF, though its function is uncertain. The CDR3 spans 15 residues. The V gene end was trimmed by 7 bases and the J gene end by 4 bases; junction bases not matched to a gene: 8.

The rearrangement uses TRBV13 and TRBJ2-5, with TRBD2 matching 11 bases. CDR1 is PRHDT, CDR2 FYEKMQ, per germline (reference sequence). This CDR3 contains 16 residues. The V segment lost 3 bases and the J segment 1 base; nucleotides outside the gene matches: 4. CDR3 loop: CASSLASGRFQETQYF. The CDR3 region has the DNA TGTGCCAGCAGCTTGGCTAGCGGGAGGTTCCAAGAGACCCAGTACTTC.

This chain uses TRBV2 with TRBJ2-4, with 9 bases fitting TRBD1. The CDR3 totals 17 residues. The V and J ends lost 4 bases and 1 base, in that order; junction bases with no gene match: 8. The V gene's germline CDR1 is SNHLY and CDR2 FYNNEI. The CDR3 region is CASSAGQGALAKNIQYF. The CDR3 DNA is TGTGCCAGCAGTGCGGGACAGGGAGCTTTGGCCAAAAACATTCAGTACTTC.

This chain links TRBV2 with TRBJ1-2; the match to TRBD1 covers 7 bases. V dropped 8 bases and J dropped 2; count of bases not matched to a gene: 5. Per the germline V gene, CDR1 is SNHLY and CDR2 is FYNNEI. The CDR3 is 13 amino acids. The CDR3 protein is CASLGQRNYGYTF. The CDR3 nucleotides read TGTGCCAGCTTGGGACAGAGAAACTATGGCTACACCTTC.

This clone was detected only once. The chain joins TRBV19 to TRBJ1-4; TRBD1 is a possible D gene (6 bases). Trimming removed 3 bases from V and 10 bases from J, with 12 bases in between. The V gene's germline CDR1 is LNHDA and CDR2 SQIVND (reference sequence). The CDR3 is 13 residues long. The CDR3 spells CASSIWDNGKLFF. The CDR3 DNA follows: TGTGCCAGTAGTATTTGGGACAACGGAAAACTGTTTTTT.

The rearrangement uses TRBV14 and TRBJ2-7, with D uncertain. From germline, CDR1 is SGHDN and CDR2 FVKESK. Trimming took 1 base from V and 6 from J, leaving 13 bases between them. The CDR3 consists of 14 residues. The CDR3, as DNA: TGTGCCAGCAGCCAAGGGCATAACCCGCTCGAGCAGTACTTC. Translation gives CASSQGHNPLEQYF.

This chain uses TRBV4-1 with TRBJ2-1, with a tentative D call TRBD2 (6 bases). The V gene lost 3 bases and the J gene lost 9 bases, with 12 bases spanning the gap. In germline, CDR1 is MGHRA, CDR2 YSYEKL. The CDR3 length is 13 residues. The DNA for the CDR3 is TGCGCCAGCAGCCAGCAGTGGGAGGTTGAGCAGTTCTTC. This sequence encodes CASSQQWEVEQFF.

V and J are TRBV5-1 and TRBJ2-2; D may be TRBD1 (6 bases). CDR3 length: 15 residues. V was cut by 0 bases and J by 4 bases, with 10 bases left in between. CDR1 is SGHRS and CDR2 is YFSETQ in the germline V gene. The CDR3 DNA follows: TGCGCCAGCAGCTTGGAGCTGACAGGCACCGGGGAGCTGTTTTTT. The encoded protein is CASSLELTGTGELFF.

In nucleotides, the CDR3 is TGTGCCAGCAGTGAATTGTCACGGGGCAGGACCGACTCCTACGAGCAGTACTTC. Translated, it gives CASSELSRGRTDSYEQYF. This chain joins TRBV25-1 and TRBJ2-7, with D possibly being TRBD1 or TRBD2 (5 bases each). Trimming pared 1 base from V and 0 bases from J, leaving 19 bases between. This CDR3 comprises 18 residues. Germline V gives CDR1 MGHDK, CDR2 SYGVNS.

V is TRBV2 and J is TRBJ2-2, with D possibly TRBD2 on 5 matching bases. The CDR3 length is 15 residues. Per the germline V gene, CDR1 is SNHLY and CDR2 is FYNNEI. Trimming left V 5 bases short and J 6 bases short, with 16 bases between. The CDR3 DNA reads TGTGCCAGCAGTACTAGAACCACCTCGTCCGGGGAGCTGTTTTTT. Amino acid sequence: CASSTRTTSSGELFF.

The chain combines TRBV6-1 with TRBJ1-2; the D is unclear. CDR3 length: 12 amino acids. Trimming cost V 8 bases and J 4 bases, with 11 bases left between them. The germline V gene encodes CDR1 MNHNS and CDR2 SASEGT. CDR3 sequence (DNA): TGTGCCAGCGCTCAGGCGAGCTATGGCTACACCTTC. Translation: CASAQASYGYTF.

The V and J genes are TRBV7-9 and TRBJ2-7; D could derive from TRBD1 or TRBD2 (5 bases each). The CDR3 loop spans 14 amino acids. The V gene lost 3 bases and the J gene lost 2 bases, with 11 bases spanning the gap. Per germline, CDR1 SEHNR and CDR2 FQNEAQ (reference sequence). The CDR3 DNA follows: TGTGCCAGCAGCTTTGGCCGAGGGGCCTACGAGCAGTACTTC. Protein: CASSFGRGAYEQYF.